The sequence of this T cell receptor (beta chain) was determined in a study of human T cells and chemical hapten exposure. About the study: Alopecia areata, totalis or universalis affected patients who were mostly female. Study findings and constraints: Expanded TCRs produced significantly more large CDR3 similarity clusters than controls did. DPC sensitization left the count of TCRs above 1 in 1000 unchanged.

Details on this clonotype: Its antigen is unidentified.

Trimming stripped 0 bases from V and 0 bases from J, with 3 bases between. This CDR3 region has 15 residues. TCRdb fed the RACE reads into MiXCR, producing one record per CDR3 protein. The sample shows approximately 68,000 distinct CDR3 sequences, 8.5% of them seen only once. As for time point: patch test 2, 6 weeks after DPC sensitization. Treatment indicated: therapeutic diphenylcyclopropenone sensitization with weekly scalp DPC. The sequencing used whole blood, collected in connection with sensitization to the hapten diphenylcyclopropenone (DPC). The sequence derives from a woman aged 50 to 60 with alopecia areata. Some clones in this sample may be carry-over from other donors' samples. The V gene is TRBV12-3 or TRBV12-4, the J gene TRBJ2-6; D remains ambiguous. CDR3 residues: CASSLAGSGANVLTF. CDR3 sequence (DNA): TGTGCCAGCAGTTTAGCGGGCTCTGGGGCCAACGTCCTGACTTTC.